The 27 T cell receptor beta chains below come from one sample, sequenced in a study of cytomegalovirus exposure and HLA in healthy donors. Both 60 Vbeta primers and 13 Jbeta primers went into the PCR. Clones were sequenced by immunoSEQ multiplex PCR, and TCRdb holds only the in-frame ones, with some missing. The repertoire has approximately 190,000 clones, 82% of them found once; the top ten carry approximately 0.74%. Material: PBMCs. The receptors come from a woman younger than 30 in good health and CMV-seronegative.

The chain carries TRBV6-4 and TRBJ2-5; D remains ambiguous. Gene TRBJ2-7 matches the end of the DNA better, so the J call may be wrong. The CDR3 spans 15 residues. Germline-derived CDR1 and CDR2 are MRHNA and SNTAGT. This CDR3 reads CASSGFGSTVYEQYF. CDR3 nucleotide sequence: TGTGCCAGCAGTGGTTTCGGTAGTACAGTCTACGAGCAGTACTTC.

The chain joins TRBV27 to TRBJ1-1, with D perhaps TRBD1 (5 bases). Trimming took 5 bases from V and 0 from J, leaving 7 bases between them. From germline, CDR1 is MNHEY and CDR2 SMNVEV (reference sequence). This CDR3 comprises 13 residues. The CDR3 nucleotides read TGTGCCAGCAGTATCAGGGTGAACACTGAAGCTTTCTTT. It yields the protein CASSIRVNTEAFF.

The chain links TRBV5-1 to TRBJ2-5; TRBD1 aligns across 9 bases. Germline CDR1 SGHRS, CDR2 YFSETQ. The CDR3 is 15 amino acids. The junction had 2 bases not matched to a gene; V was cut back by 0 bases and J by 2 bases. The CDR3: CASSLEGQGQETQYF. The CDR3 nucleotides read TGCGCCAGCAGCTTGGAGGGACAGGGTCAAGAGACCCAGTACTTC.

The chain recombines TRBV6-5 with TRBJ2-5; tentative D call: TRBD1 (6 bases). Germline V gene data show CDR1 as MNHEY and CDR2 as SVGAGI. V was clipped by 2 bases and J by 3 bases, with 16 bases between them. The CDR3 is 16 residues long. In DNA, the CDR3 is TGTGCCAGCAGTTACCGGGCCGAGGGGGTGGAAGAGACCCAGTACTTC. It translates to CASSYRAEGVEETQYF.

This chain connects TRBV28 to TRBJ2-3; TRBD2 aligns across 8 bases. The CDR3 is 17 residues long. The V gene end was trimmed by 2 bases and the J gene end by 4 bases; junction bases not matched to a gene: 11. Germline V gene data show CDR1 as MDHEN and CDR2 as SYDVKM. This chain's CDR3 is CASSLISREGHSDTQYF. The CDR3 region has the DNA TGTGCCAGCAGTTTAATTTCCCGGGAGGGCCATTCAGATACGCAGTATTTT.

In DNA form, the CDR3 reads TGTGCCAGCAGTTCAGACAGCTCTGGGGCCAACGTCCTGACTTTC. It is translated as CASSSDSSGANVLTF. The chain joins TRBV27 to TRBJ2-6, with a weak D call TRBD1 (5 bases). CDR3 length: 15 amino acids. V dropped 4 bases and J dropped 0 bases, with 7 bases sitting between them. From germline, CDR1 is MNHEY and CDR2 SMNVEV (reference sequence).

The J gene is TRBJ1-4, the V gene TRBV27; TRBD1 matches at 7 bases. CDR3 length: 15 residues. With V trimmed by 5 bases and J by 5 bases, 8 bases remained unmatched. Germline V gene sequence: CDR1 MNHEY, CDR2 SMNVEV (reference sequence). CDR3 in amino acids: CASSNRQGGNEKLFF. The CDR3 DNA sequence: TGTGCCAGCAGTAACCGACAGGGTGGGAATGAAAAACTGTTTTTT. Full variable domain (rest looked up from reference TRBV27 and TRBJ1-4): EAQVTQNPRYLITVTGKKLTVTCSQNMNHEYMSWYRQDPGLGLRQIYYSMNVEVTDKGDVPEGYKVSRKEKRNFPLILESPSPNQTSLYFCASSNRQGGNEKLFFGSGTQLSVL.

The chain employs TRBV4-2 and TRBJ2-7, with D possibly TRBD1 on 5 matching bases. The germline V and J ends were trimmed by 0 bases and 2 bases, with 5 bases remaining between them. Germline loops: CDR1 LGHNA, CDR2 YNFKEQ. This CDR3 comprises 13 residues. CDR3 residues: CASSQEQAYEQYF. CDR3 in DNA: TGTGCCAGCAGCCAAGAACAGGCCTACGAGCAGTACTTC.

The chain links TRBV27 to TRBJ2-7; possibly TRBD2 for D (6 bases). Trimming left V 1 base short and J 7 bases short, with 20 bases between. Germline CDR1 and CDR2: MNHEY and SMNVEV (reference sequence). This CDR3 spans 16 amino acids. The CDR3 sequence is CASSLYGRDIRREQYF. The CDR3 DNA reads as TGTGCCAGCAGTTTATACGGGCGGGATATTAGAAGGGAGCAGTACTTC.

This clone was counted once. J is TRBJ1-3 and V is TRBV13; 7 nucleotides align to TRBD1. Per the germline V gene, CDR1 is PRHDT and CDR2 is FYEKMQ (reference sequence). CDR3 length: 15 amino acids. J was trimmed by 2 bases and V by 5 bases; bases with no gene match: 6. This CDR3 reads CASSTTGVAGNTIYF. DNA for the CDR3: TGTGCCAGCAGCACCACAGGGGTAGCTGGAAACACCATATATTTT.

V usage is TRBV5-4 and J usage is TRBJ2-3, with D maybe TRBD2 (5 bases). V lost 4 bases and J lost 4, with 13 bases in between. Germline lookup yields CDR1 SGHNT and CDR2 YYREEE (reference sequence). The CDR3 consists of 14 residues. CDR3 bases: TGTGCCAGCAGCATCGGAGGACGTTCAGATACGCAGTATTTT. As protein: CASSIGGRSDTQYF.

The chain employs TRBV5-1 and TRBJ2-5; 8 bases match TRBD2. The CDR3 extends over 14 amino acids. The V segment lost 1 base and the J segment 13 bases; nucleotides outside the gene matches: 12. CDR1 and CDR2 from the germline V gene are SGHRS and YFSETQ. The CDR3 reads CASSLRATSDSPYF. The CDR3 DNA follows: TGCGCCAGCAGCTTGCGTGCGACTAGCGACTCACCGTACTTC.

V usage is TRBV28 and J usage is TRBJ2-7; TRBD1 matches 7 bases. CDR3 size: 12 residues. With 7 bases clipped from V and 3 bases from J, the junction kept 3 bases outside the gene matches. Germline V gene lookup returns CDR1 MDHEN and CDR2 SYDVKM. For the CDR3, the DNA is TGTGCCAGCAATGGACAGGTCTACGAGCAGTACTTC. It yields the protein CASNGQVYEQYF.

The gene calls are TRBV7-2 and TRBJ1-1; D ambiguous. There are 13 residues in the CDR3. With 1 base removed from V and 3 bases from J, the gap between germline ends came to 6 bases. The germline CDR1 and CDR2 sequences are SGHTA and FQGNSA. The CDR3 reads CASSLVRDTEAFF. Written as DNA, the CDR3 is TGTGCCAGCAGCTTAGTTCGGGACACTGAAGCTTTCTTT.

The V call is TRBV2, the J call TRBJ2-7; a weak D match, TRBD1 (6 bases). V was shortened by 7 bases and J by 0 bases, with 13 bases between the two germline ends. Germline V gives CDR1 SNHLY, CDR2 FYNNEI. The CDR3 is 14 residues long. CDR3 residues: CASILGGSSYEQYF. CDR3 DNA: TGTGCCAGCATCCTAGGGGGTTCCTCCTACGAGCAGTACTTC.

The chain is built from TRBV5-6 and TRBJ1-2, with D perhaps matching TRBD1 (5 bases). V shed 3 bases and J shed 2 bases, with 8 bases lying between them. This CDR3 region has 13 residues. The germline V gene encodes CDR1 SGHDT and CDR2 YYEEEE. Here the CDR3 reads CASSWGGNYGYTF. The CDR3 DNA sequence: TGTGCCAGCAGCTGGGGGGGAAACTATGGCTACACCTTC.

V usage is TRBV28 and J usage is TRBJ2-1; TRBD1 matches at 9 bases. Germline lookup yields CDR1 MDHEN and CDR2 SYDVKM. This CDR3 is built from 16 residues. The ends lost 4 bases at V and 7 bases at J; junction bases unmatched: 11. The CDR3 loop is CASSSAGQGFGNEQFF. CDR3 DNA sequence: TGTGCCAGCAGTTCTGCGGGACAGGGTTTTGGAAATGAGCAGTTCTTC.

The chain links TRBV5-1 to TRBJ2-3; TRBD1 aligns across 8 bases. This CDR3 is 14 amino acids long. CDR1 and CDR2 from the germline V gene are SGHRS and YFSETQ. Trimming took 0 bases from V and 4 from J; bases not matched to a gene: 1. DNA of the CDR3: TGCGCCAGCAGCTTGGACAGGGGGGCAGATACGCAGTATTTT. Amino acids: CASSLDRGADTQYF.

DNA for the CDR3: TGTGCCAGCAGCGAGGGACAGACCCATGGCTACACCTTC. It translates to CASSEGQTHGYTF. The gene calls are TRBV9 and TRBJ1-2; TRBD1 agrees at 7 bases. The CDR3 sequence is 13 residues long. With 3 bases clipped from V and 6 bases from J, the junction kept 5 bases outside the gene matches. The germline gives CDR1 SGDLS, CDR2 YYNGEE.

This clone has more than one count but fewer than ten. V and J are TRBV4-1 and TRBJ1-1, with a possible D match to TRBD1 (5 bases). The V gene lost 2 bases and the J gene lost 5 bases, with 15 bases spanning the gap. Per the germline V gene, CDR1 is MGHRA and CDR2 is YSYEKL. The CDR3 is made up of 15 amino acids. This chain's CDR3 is CASSQYEGVVTEAFF. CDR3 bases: TGCGCCAGCAGCCAATACGAAGGGGTAGTGACTGAAGCTTTCTTT.

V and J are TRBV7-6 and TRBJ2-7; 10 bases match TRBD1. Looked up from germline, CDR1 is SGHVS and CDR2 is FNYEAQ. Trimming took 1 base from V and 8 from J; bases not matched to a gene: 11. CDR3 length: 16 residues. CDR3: CASSLGDRGSILKQYF. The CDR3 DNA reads TGTGCCAGCAGCTTAGGGGACAGGGGTAGTATTTTAAAGCAGTACTTC.

The CDR3, as DNA: TGTGCCAGCAGTCCTAAATGGGACAGGCACCCCTACGAGCAGTACTTC. The encoded protein is CASSPKWDRHPYEQYF. The rearrangement links TRBV2 to TRBJ2-7; TRBD1 matches at 8 bases. Germline V gene lookup returns CDR1 SNHLY and CDR2 FYNNEI. CDR3 length: 16 residues. With 5 bases clipped from V and 2 bases from J, the junction kept 11 bases outside the gene matches.

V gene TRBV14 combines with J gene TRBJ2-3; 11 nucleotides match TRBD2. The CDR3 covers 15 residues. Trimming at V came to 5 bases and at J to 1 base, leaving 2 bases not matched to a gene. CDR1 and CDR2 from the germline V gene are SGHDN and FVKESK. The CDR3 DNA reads TGTGCCAGCAGCTATAGCGGGGGGGGCACAGATACGCAGTATTTT. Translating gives CASSYSGGGTDTQYF.

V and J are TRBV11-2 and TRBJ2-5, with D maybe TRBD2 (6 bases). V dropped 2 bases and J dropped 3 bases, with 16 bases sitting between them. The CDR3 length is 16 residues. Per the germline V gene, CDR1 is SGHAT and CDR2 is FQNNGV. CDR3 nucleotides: TGTGCCAGCAGCTTATCGACTAGGCTTTCCAAAGAGACCCAGTACTTC. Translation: CASSLSTRLSKETQYF. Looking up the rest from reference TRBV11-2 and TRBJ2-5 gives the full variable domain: EAGVAQSPRYKIIEKRQSVAFWCNPISGHATLYWYQQILGQGPKLLIQFQNNGVVDDSQLPKDRFSAERLKGVDSTLKIQPAKLEDSAVYLCASSLSTRLSKETQYFGPGTRLLVL.

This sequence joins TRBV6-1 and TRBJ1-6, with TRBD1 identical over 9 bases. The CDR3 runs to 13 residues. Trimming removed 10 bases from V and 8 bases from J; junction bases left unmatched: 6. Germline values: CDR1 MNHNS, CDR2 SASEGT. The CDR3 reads CATVQGADSPLHF. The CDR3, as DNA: TGTGCCACCGTACAGGGGGCCGATTCACCCCTCCACTTT.

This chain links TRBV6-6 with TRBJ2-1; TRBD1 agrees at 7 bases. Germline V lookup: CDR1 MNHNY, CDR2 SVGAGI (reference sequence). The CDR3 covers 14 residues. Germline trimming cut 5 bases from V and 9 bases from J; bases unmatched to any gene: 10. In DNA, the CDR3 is TGTGCCAGCAGTAAACAGGGGTGGAATACTGAGCAGTTCTTC. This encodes CASSKQGWNTEQFF.

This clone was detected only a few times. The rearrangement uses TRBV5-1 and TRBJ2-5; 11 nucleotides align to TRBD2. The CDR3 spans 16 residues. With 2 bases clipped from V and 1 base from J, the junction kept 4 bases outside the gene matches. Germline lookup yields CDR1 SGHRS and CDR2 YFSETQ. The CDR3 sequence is CASSLSGTSGQETQYF. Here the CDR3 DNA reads TGCGCCAGCAGCTTATCCGGGACTAGCGGCCAAGAGACCCAGTACTTC.